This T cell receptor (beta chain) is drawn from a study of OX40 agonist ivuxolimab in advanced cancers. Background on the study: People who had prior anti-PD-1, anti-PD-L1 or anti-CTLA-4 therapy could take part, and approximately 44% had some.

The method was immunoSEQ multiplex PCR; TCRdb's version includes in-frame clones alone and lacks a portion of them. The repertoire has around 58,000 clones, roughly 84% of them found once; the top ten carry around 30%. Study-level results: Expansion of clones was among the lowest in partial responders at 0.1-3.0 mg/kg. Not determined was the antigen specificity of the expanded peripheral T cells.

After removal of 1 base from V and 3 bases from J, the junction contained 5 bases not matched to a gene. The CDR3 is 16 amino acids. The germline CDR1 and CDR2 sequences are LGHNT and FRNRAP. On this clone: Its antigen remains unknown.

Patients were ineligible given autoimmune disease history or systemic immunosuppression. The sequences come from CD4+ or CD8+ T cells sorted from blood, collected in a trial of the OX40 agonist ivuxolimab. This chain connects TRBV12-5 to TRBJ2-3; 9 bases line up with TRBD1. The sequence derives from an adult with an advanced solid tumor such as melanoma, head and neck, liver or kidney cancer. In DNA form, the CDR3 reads TGTGCTAGTGGTTTGGACTCGGGACAGGGTACAGATACGCAGTATTTT. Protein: CASGLDSGQGTDTQYF.